The 25 T cell receptor beta chains below were found in one sample sequenced in a study of shared clonotypes between healthy human individuals. Measured with immunoSEQ multiplex PCR; TCRdb has only the in-frame clones, and not every one. The profile shows about 520,000 clones, 78% of them singletons. Sequencing was performed on PBMCs. The origin of the receptors is a woman aged 35 to 49 in good health. Some clones in this sample may be carry-over from other donors' samples.

The gene calls are TRBV10-3 and TRBJ2-3; unclear D gene. CDR1 is ENHRY, CDR2 SYGVKD, per germline. CDR3 length: 13 residues. Trimming shortened V by 10 bases and J by 3 bases, and 14 bases separated the two germline ends. CDR3 sequence: CATEEHGTDTQYF. The CDR3, as DNA: TGTGCCACCGAAGAGCATGGTACAGATACGCAGTATTTT.

The table lists this clone with a few counts. The chain combines TRBV30 with TRBJ1-1, with D maybe TRBD1 (6 bases). Germline assignment: CDR1 GTSNPN and CDR2 SVGIG (reference sequence). The CDR3 loop spans 15 amino acids. The V end lost 1 base, the J end lost 0 bases, and 12 bases lay between the germline ends. The CDR3 region is CAWSERYRVNTEAFF. In DNA form, the CDR3 reads TGTGCCTGGAGTGAACGCTACAGGGTGAACACTGAAGCTTTCTTT.

The rearrangement joins TRBV29-1 to TRBJ2-5; no reliable D call. The better agreement between TRBJ2-7 and the DNA end casts doubt on the J call. Germline V lookup: CDR1 SQVTM, CDR2 ANQGSEA. This CDR3 region has 15 residues. The CDR3 nucleotides read TGCAGCGTTGACTCCCAGAGTGGTAGCTCCTACGAGCAGTACTTC. This encodes CSVDSQSGSSYEQYF.

V is TRBV6-1 and J is TRBJ2-2; D call uncertain. The germline V gene has CDR1 MNHNS and CDR2 SASEGT. This CDR3 is 13 amino acids long. The V and J ends lost 6 bases and 1 base respectively, with 6 bases between them. In nucleotides, the CDR3 is TGTGCCAGCAGGAAGGAGAACACCGGGGAGCTGTTTTTT. Its protein product is CASRKENTGELFF.

This chain links TRBV9 with TRBJ2-7; D is unclear. The CDR3 length is 14 residues. The V gene's germline CDR1 is SGDLS and CDR2 YYNGEE. V was pared by 0 bases and J by 3 bases, with 10 bases between. The CDR3 coding sequence is TGTGCCAGCAGCGTAGGAGTACAAAACTACGAGCAGTACTTC. This gives the protein CASSVGVQNYEQYF.

V is TRBV4-1 and J is TRBJ2-2, with 7 bases that match TRBD2. From germline, CDR1 is MGHRA and CDR2 YSYEKL. V lost 2 bases to trimming and J lost 7 bases; unmatched junction nucleotides: 16. This CDR3 is built from 18 residues. CDR3 in DNA: TGCGCCAGCAGCCAAACCGGTCAAGGAGGGCCGGGAGGCGGGGAGCTGTTTTTT. Translating gives CASSQTGQGGPGGGELFF.

The chain carries TRBV29-1 and TRBJ2-3, with TRBD2 matching 12 bases. V lost 2 bases, J lost 9 bases, and 6 bases stayed unmatched. Looked up from germline, CDR1 is SQVTM and CDR2 is ANQGSEA. This CDR3 has 14 residues. CDR3 DNA: TGCAGCGTTGAACCCGGACTAGCGGGACACACGCAGTATTTT. The encoded protein is CSVEPGLAGHTQYF.

The chain employs TRBV19 and TRBJ1-2, with TRBD1 as a possible D gene (5 bases). Germline-derived CDR1 and CDR2 are LNHDA and SQIVND (reference sequence). The length of the CDR3 is 16 residues. Trimming shortened V by 9 bases and J by 0 bases, and 20 bases separated the two germline ends. The CDR3 here is CARIHDLGEANYGYTF. The CDR3 DNA reads as TGTGCCAGGATACATGACCTGGGGGAAGCTAACTATGGCTACACCTTC.

The chain joins TRBV7-6 to TRBJ2-7; D may be TRBD2 (5 bases). The CDR3 runs to 16 residues. Germline V gene data show CDR1 as SGHVS and CDR2 as FNYEAQ. The ends were cut back, 5 bases at V and 4 bases at J, with 21 bases in the middle. CDR3 sequence reads: CASSPPPEGRFYEQYF. CDR3 sequence (DNA): TGTGCCAGCAGCCCACCCCCCGAGGGCCGTTTTTACGAGCAGTACTTC.

The rearrangement joins TRBV4-1 to TRBJ1-5; D may be TRBD1 (6 bases). V was clipped by 2 bases and J by 3 bases, with 11 bases between them. The germline gives CDR1 MGHRA, CDR2 YSYEKL. The CDR3 contains 15 residues. In DNA form, the CDR3 reads TGCGCCAGCAGCCAAACAGGACAGAACAATCAGCCCCAGCATTTT. This sequence encodes CASSQTGQNNQPQHF.

CDR3 region: CASSLGWGGSGNTIYF. The CDR3 DNA follows: TGTGCCAGCAGCTTAGGGTGGGGGGGATCTGGAAACACCATATATTTT. This sequence joins TRBV7-8 and TRBJ1-3; possible D gene TRBD1, 5 bases. There are 16 residues in the CDR3. Germline V gives CDR1 SGHVS, CDR2 FQNEAQ. V was clipped by 1 base and J by 1 base, with 11 bases between them.

J is TRBJ2-5 and V is TRBV30; 11 bases agree with TRBD1. CDR1 GTSNPN and CDR2 SVGIG come from the germline V gene (reference sequence). The CDR3 is 20 residues long. The junction had 28 bases not matched to a gene; V was cut back by 2 bases and J by 11 bases. CDR3 region: CAWSSARTGGLAADVKEQYF. CDR3 DNA: TGTGCCTGGAGTTCCGCCCGGACAGGGGGCTTAGCGGCCGACGTTAAAGAGCAGTACTTC.

J is TRBJ1-1 and V is TRBV9, with D possibly being TRBD1 (5 bases). The CDR3 runs 15 residues. Germline assignment: CDR1 SGDLS and CDR2 YYNGEE. V lost 2 bases to trimming and J lost 0 bases, with 11 bases between them. The CDR3 loop reads CASSVGAVMNTEAFF. The CDR3 DNA is TGTGCCAGCAGCGTTGGGGCGGTGATGAACACTGAAGCTTTCTTT.

The J gene is TRBJ2-1, the V gene TRBV10-3; D unclear. Trimming pared 6 bases from V and 6 bases from J, leaving 6 bases between. Germline CDR1 and CDR2: ENHRY and SYGVKD. The CDR3 sequence is 11 residues long. CDR3 nucleotide sequence: TGTGCCATCAGACAACTCAATGAGCAGTTCTTC. Amino acid sequence: CAIRQLNEQFF.

In its sample, this clone was seen once. The chain is built from TRBV6-5 and TRBJ1-5; maybe TRBD1 (6 bases). V was trimmed by 7 bases and J by 6 bases, leaving 10 bases between them. This CDR3 is 12 amino acids long. Germline V lookup: CDR1 MNHEY, CDR2 SVGAGI. The CDR3 DNA is TGTGCCAGCAACAGGGTGGGTCAGCCCCAGCATTTT. This translates into CASNRVGQPQHF.

The rearrangement joins TRBV5-1 to TRBJ2-7; D is perhaps TRBD2 (5 bases). Germline CDR1 reads SGHRS; CDR2 reads YFSETQ. V lost 1 base to trimming and J lost 3 bases, with 14 bases between them. The length of the CDR3 is 15 residues. The CDR3 sequence is CASSLSPLGNYEQYF. The CDR3 DNA is TGCGCCAGCAGCTTGAGTCCACTAGGGAACTACGAGCAGTACTTC.

The chain recombines TRBV2 with TRBJ2-1; the match to TRBD2 covers 11 bases. CDR3 length: 16 residues. Trimming took 7 bases from V and 8 from J; bases not matched to a gene: 13. Per germline, CDR1 SNHLY and CDR2 FYNNEI. The CDR3 DNA is TGTGCCAGCACCTTGACTAGCGGGAACCCTTTGGATGAGCAGTTCTTC. Translating it yields CASTLTSGNPLDEQFF.

The chain joins TRBV6-5 to TRBJ2-7; no clear D gene. V was cut by 6 bases and J by 1 base, with 13 bases left in between. The CDR3 length is 14 residues. CDR1 MNHEY and CDR2 SVGAGI come from the germline V gene. The chain's CDR3 is CASRVSTGSYEQYF. The CDR3 nucleotides read TGTGCCAGCAGGGTCAGCACTGGTTCCTACGAGCAGTACTTC.

The chain joins TRBV6-5 to TRBJ1-5; D possibly corresponds to TRBD1 (5 bases). Per germline, CDR1 MNHEY and CDR2 SVGAGI. Trimming took 5 bases from V and 6 from J, leaving 17 bases between them. This CDR3 is 15 amino acids long. The CDR3 DNA follows: TGTGCCAGCAGTCCCTGGGGGGTCTCCATTCAGCCCCAGCATTTT. This translates into CASSPWGVSIQPQHF.

Details on this clone: Other nucleotide sequences in the sample specify the same CDR3. This rearrangement joins TRBV5-1 to TRBJ1-4; D unclear. Trimming pared 0 bases from V and 0 bases from J, leaving 3 bases between. The CDR3 loop spans 14 amino acids. Germline CDR1 is SGHRS and CDR2 is YFSETQ. CDR3 nucleotide sequence: TGCGCCAGCAGCTTGGCGGCAACTAATGAAAAACTGTTTTTT. Amino acids: CASSLAATNEKLFF. The complete variable domain, with remaining parts taken from reference TRBV5-1 and TRBJ1-4, reads KAGVTQTPRYLIKTRGQQVTLSCSPISGHRSVSWYQQTPGQGLQFLFEYFSETQRNKGNFPGRFSGRQFSNSRSEMNVSTLELGDSALYLCASSLAATNEKLFFGSGTQLSVL.

V is TRBV4-2 and J is TRBJ2-5, with 9 nucleotides matching TRBD2. The J call may be in error: the DNA end matches TRBJ2-7 better. The CDR3 loop spans 15 amino acids. Germline lookup yields CDR1 LGHNA and CDR2 YNFKEQ. The CDR3 loop reads CASSQDSTSGYEQYF. CDR3 DNA sequence: TGTGCCAGCAGCCAAGATTCGACTAGCGGCTACGAGCAGTACTTC.

Turning to this clone: Since a far larger clone is one base different, this is likely a read error. Since the CDR3 does not end with the conserved phenylalanine or tryptophan, this likely comes from a read error. In nucleotides, the CDR3 is TGTGCCAGCAAGGTCGAGGACAGCCGAGAAGCTTTCTCT. This codes for CASKVEDSREAFS. This chain connects TRBV2 to TRBJ1-1; tentatively, D is TRBD1 (6 bases). Between the trimmed V and J ends, which lost 7 bases and 8 bases, there was a span of 17 bases. The CDR3 runs 13 residues. CDR1 SNHLY and CDR2 FYNNEI come from the germline V gene.

This sequence joins TRBV11-1 and TRBJ1-2; TRBD1 aligns across 7 bases. Germline V CDR1 and CDR2: SGHAT, FQDESV (reference sequence). The J segment lost 4 bases and the V segment lost 5 bases, leaving 19 bases of the junction unmatched. This CDR3 contains 18 residues. CDR3 loop: CASSPGGRGPVVLYGYTF. DNA for the CDR3: TGTGCCAGCAGCCCAGGGGGAAGGGGACCCGTCGTTCTCTATGGCTACACCTTC.

V and J are TRBV6-5 and TRBJ2-1; 8 bases fit TRBD2. This CDR3 region has 15 residues. Germline loops: CDR1 MNHEY, CDR2 SVGAGI. The junction had 3 bases not matched to a gene; V was cut back by 0 bases and J by 5 bases. CDR3 nucleotides: TGTGCCAGCAGTTACTCCGGGACTAGTAACAATGAGCAGTTCTTC. It translates to CASSYSGTSNNEQFF.

CDR3 loop: CASSLSTSGIPDTQYF. The CDR3 bases are TGTGCCAGCTCACTTTCGACTAGCGGGATACCCGATACGCAGTATTTT. The rearrangement uses TRBV18 and TRBJ2-3; 11 nucleotides align to TRBD2. Germline V gives CDR1 KGHSH, CDR2 LQKENI. The CDR3 extends over 16 amino acids. V was clipped by 4 bases and J by 6 bases; unmatched bases: 9.